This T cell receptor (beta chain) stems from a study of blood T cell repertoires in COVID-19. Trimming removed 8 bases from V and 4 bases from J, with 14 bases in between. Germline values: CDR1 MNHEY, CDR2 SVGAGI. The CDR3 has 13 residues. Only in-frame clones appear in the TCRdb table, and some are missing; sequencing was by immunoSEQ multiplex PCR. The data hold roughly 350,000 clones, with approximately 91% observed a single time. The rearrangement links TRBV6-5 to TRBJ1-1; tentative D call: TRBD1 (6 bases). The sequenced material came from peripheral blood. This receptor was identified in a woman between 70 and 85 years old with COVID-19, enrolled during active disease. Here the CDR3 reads CASGQSEGTEAFF. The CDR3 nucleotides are TGTGCCAGCGGACAGTCGGAAGGCACTGAAGCTTTCTTT.